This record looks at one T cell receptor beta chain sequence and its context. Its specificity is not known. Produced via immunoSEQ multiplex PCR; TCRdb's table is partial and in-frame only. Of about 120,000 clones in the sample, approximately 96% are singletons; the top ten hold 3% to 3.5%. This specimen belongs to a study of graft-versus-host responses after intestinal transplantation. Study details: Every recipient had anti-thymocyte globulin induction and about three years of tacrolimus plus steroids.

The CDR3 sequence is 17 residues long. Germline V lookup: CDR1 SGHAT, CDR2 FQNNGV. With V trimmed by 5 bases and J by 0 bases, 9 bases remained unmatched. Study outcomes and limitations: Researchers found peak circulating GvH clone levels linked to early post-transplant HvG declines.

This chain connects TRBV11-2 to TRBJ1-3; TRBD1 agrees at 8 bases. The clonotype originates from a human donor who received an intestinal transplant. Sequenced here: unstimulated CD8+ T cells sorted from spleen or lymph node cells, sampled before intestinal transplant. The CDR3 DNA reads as TGTGCCAGCAGCGCCACTCGACAGGGGAGCTCTGGAAACACCATATATTTT. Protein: CASSATRQGSSGNTIYF.